The clone carrying this TCR beta chain occurred once. Its antigen is undetermined. These data originate in a study of OX40 agonist ivuxolimab in advanced cancers. Using immunoSEQ multiplex PCR, the repertoire was profiled, and TCRdb retains in-frame clones only, with some absent. The table shows roughly 93,000 clones, with about four fifths occurring only once. Whole-study findings and limits: The study found that CD8+ T cells averaged more expanded clones than CD4+.

V was shortened by 3 bases and J by 2 bases, with 23 bases between the two germline ends. CDR1 and CDR2 (germline): GTSNPN, SVGIG (reference sequence). The CDR3 is 17 residues long. Autoimmune disease history or systemic immunosuppression led to patient exclusion. This sequence joins TRBV30 and TRBJ2-7; D assignment may be TRBD1 or TRBD2 (6 bases each). The starting material was CD4+ or CD8+ T cells sorted from blood, obtained in a trial of the OX40 agonist ivuxolimab. This sequence originates from an adult with an advanced solid tumor such as melanoma, head and neck, liver or kidney cancer. Here the CDR3 DNA reads TGTGCCTGGAGCGAAGGTTCTAGCCGGGGGCGAACCTACGAGCAGTACTTC. Translating gives CAWSEGSSRGRTYEQYF.